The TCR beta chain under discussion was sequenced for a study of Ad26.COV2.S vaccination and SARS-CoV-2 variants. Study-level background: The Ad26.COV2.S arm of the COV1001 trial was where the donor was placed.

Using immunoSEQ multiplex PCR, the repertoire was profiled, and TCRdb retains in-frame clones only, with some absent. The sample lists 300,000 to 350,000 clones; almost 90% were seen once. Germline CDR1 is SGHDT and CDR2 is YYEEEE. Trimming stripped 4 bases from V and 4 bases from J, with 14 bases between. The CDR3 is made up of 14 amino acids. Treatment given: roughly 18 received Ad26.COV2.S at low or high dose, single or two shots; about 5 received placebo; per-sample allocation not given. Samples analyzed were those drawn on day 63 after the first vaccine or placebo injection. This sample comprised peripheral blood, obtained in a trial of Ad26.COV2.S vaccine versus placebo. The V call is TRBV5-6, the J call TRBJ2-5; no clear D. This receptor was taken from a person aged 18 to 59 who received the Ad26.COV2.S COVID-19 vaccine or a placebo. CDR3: CASSRPFAGETQYF. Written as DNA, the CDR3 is TGTGCCAGCAGCCGACCCTTCGCTGGAGAGACCCAGTACTTC.